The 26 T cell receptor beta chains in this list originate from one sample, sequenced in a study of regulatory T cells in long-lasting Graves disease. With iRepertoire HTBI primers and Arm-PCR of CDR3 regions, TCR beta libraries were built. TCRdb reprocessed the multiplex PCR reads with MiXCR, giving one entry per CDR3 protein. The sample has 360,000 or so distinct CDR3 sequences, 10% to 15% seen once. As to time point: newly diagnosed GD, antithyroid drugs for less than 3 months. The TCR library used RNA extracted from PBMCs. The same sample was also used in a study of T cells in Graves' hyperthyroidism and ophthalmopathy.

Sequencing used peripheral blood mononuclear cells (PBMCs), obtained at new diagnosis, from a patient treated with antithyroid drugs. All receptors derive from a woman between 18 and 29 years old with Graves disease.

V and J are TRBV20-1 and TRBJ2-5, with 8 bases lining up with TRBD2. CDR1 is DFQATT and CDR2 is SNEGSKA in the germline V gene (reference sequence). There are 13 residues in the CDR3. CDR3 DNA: TGCACCGTGCGAGCTACTAGCGGCGAGACCCAGTACTTC. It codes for CTVRATSGETQYF.

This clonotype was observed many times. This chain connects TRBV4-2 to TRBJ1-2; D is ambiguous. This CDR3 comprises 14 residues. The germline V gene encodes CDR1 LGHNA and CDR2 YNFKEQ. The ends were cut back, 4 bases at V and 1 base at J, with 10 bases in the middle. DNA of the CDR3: TGTGCCAGCAGCCCCCAGGACGGTAACTATGGCTACACCTTC. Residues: CASSPQDGNYGYTF.

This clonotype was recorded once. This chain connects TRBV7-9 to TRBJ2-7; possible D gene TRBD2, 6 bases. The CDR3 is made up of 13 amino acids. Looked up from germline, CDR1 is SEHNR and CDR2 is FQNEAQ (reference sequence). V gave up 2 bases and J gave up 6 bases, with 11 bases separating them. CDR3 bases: TGTGCCAGCAGCTTATGGGGCGGGGCCGAGCAGTACTTC. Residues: CASSLWGGAEQYF.

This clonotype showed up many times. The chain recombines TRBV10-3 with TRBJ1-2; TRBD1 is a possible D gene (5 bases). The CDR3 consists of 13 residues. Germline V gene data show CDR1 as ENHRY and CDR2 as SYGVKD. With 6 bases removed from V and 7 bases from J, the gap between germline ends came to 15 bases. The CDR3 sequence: CAISPQGVRGYTF. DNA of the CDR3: TGTGCCATCAGCCCCCAGGGTGTTCGTGGCTACACCTTC.

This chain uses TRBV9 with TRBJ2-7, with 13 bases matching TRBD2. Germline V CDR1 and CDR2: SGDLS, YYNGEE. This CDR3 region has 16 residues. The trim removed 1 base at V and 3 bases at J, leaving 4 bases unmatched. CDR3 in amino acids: CASSVSLAGGSYEQYF. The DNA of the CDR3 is TGTGCCAGCAGCGTATCACTAGCGGGAGGGAGCTACGAGCAGTACTTC. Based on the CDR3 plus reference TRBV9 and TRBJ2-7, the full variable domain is DSGVTQTPKHLITATGQRVTLRCSPRSGDLSVYWYQQSLDQGLQFLIQYYNGEERAKGNILERFSAQQFPDLHSELNLSSLELGDSALYFCASSVSLAGGSYEQYFGPGTRLTVT.

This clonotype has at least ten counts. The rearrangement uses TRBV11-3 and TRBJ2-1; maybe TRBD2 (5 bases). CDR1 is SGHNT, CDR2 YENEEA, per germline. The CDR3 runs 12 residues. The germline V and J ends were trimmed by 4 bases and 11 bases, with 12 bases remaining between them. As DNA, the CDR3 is TGTGCCAGCAGCTATTTCGCGGGCCAGCAGTTCTTC. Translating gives CASSYFAGQQFF.

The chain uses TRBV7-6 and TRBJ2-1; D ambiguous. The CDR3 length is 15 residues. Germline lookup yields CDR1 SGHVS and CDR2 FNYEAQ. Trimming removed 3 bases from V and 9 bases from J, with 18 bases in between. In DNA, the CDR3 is TGTGCCAGCAGCTTTTCAGGCCCCCTATGGGGTGAGCAGTTCTTC. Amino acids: CASSFSGPLWGEQFF.

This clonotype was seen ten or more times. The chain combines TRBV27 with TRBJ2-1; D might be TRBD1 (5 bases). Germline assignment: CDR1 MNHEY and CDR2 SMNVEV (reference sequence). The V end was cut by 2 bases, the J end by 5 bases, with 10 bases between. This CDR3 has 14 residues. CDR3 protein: CASSLSRANNEQFF. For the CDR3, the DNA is TGTGCCAGCAGTTTAAGCAGGGCTAACAATGAGCAGTTCTTC.

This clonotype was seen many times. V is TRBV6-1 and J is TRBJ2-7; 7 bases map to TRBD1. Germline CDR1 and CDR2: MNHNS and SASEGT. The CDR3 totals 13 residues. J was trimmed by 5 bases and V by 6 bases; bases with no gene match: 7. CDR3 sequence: CASRGQIVHEQYV. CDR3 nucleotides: TGTGCCAGCAGGGGACAGATAGTCCACGAGCAGTACGTC.

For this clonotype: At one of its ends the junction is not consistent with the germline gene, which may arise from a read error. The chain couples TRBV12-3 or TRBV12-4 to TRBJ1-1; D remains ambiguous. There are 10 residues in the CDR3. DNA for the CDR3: TGTGCCATCAGTCTTCATGAAGCTTTCTTT. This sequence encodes CAISLHEAFF.

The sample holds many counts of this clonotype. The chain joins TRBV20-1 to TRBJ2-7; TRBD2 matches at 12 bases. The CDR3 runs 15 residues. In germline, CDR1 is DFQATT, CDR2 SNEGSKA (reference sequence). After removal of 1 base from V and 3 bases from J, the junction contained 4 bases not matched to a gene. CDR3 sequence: CSARGLTSGSYEQYF. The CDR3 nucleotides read TGCAGTGCTAGAGGGTTGACTAGCGGGAGCTACGAGCAGTACTTC.

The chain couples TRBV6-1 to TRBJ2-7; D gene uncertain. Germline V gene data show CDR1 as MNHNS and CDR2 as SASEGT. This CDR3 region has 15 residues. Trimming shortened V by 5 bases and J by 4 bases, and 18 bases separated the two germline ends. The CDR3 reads CASSLLTGSLYEQYF. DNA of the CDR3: TGTGCCAGCAGTCTCCTGACGGGTTCCTTGTACGAGCAGTACTTC.

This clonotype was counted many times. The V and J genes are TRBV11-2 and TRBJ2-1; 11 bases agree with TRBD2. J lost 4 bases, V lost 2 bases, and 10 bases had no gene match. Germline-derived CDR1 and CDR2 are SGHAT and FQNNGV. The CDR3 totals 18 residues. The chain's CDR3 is CASSLSLTSGSVYNEQFF. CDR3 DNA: TGTGCCAGCAGCTTATCCTTAACTAGCGGGAGCGTATACAATGAGCAGTTCTTC.

The CDR3 sequence is CASSGTGGTQYF. The CDR3 DNA is TGTGCCAGCAGTGGAACAGGGGGTACGCAGTATTTT. V usage is TRBV27 and J usage is TRBJ2-3; 8 bases align to TRBD1. The germline V gene encodes CDR1 MNHEY and CDR2 SMNVEV (reference sequence). The CDR3 extends over 12 amino acids. V gave up 5 bases and J gave up 8 bases; unmatched junction bases: 3.

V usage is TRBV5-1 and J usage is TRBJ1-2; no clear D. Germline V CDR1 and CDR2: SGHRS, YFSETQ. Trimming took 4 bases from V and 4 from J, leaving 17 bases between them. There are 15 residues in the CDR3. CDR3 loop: CASSRYPARPYGYTF. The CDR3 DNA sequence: TGCGCCAGCAGCCGCTACCCTGCAAGGCCCTATGGCTACACCTTC.

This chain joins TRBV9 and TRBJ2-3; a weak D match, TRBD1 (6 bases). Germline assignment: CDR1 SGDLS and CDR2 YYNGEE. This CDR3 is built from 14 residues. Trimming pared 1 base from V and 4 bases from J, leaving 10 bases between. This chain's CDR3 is CASSVQGNADTQYF. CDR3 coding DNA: TGTGCCAGCAGCGTACAGGGGAACGCAGATACGCAGTATTTT.

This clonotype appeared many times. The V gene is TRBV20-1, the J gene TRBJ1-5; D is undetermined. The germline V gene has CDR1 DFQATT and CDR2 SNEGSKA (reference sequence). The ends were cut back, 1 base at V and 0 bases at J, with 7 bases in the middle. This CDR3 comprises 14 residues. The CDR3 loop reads CSARGRYSNQPQHF. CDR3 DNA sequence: TGCAGTGCTAGAGGAAGGTATAGCAATCAGCCCCAGCATTTT.

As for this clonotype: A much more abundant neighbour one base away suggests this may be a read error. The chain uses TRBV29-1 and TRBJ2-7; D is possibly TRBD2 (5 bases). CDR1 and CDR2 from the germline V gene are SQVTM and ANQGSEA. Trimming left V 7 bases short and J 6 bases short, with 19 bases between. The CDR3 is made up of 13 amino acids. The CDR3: CSAGLKLVGEQYF. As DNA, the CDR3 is TGCAGCGCTGGGTTAAAACTAGTTGGCGAGCAGTACTTC.

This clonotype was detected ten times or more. The CDR3 loop reads CASSLGRVSEAFF. The CDR3 coding sequence is TGTGCCAGCAGCTTGGGTAGGGTGTCTGAAGCTTTCTTT. J is TRBJ1-1 and V is TRBV7-9; D is ambiguous. The CDR3 is 13 amino acids. The germline CDR1 and CDR2 sequences are SEHNR and FQNEAQ (reference sequence). V shed 3 bases and J shed 6 bases, with 11 bases lying between them.

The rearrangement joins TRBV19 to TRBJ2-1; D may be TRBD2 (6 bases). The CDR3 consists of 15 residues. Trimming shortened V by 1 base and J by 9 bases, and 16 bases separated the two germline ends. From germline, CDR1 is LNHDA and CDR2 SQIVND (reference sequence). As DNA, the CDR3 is TGTGCCAGTAGTATAGGGCCCCGGCGGGAAGGTGAGCAGTTCTTC. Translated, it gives CASSIGPRREGEQFF.

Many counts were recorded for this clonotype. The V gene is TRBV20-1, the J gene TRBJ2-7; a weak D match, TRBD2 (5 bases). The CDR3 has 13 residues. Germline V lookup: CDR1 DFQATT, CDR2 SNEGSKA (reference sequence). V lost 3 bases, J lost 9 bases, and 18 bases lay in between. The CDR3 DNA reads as TGCAGTGCTAGTTTTTTGAGGGATACCGGGCAGTACTTC. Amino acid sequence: CSASFLRDTGQYF.

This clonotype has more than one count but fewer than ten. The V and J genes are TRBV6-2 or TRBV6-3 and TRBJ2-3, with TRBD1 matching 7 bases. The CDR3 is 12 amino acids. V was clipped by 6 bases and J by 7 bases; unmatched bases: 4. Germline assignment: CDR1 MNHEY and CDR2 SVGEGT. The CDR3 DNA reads TGTGCCAGCAGATCCAGGGGGAATACGCAGTATTTT. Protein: CASRSRGNTQYF.

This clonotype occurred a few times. CDR3 in amino acids: CASSPLVRGGNTIYF. As DNA, the CDR3 is TGTGCCAGCAGCCCCCTCGTGAGGGGCGGAAACACCATATATTTT. This chain connects TRBV7-9 to TRBJ1-3, with D perhaps TRBD1 (5 bases). The germline gives CDR1 SEHNR, CDR2 FQNEAQ (reference sequence). The V and J ends lost 5 bases and 4 bases respectively, with 15 bases between them. The CDR3 length is 15 residues. Based on the CDR3 plus reference TRBV7-9 and TRBJ1-3, the full variable domain is DTGVSQNPRHKITKRGQNVTFRCDPISEHNRLYWYRQTLGQGPEFLTYFQNEAQLEKSRLLSDRFSAERPKGSFSTLEIQRTEQGDSAMYLCASSPLVRGGNTIYFGEGSWLTVV.

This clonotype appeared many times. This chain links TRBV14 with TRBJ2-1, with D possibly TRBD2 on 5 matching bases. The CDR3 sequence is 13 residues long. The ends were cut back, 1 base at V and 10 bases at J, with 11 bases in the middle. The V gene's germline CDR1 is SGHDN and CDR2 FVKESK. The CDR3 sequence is CASSQGRSGEQFF. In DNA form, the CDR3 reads TGTGCCAGCAGCCAAGGCCGTTCGGGGGAGCAGTTCTTC. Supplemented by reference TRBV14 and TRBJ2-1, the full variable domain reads EAGVTQFPSHSVIEKGQTVTLRCDPISGHDNLYWYRRVMGKEIKFLLHFVKESKQDESGMPNNRFLAERTGGTYSTLKVQPAELEDSGVYFCASSQGRSGEQFFGPGTRLTVL.

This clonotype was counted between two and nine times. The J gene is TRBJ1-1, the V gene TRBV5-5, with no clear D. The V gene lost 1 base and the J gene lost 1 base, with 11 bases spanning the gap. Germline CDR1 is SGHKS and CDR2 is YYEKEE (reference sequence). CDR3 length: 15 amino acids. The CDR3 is CASSLLYRENTEAFF. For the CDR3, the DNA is TGTGCCAGCAGCTTGTTATATAGGGAGAACACTGAAGCTTTCTTT.

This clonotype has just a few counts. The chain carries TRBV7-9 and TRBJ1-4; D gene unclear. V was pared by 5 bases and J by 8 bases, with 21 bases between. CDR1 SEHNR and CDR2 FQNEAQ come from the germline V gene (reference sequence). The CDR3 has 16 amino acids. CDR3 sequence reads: CASSHGLTVSGEKLFF. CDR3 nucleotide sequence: TGTGCCAGCAGCCACGGCCTGACGGTGTCGGGGGAAAAACTGTTTTTT.